This T cell receptor (beta chain) was captured by sequencing in a study of regulatory T cells in long-lasting Graves disease. General study findings and limits: Persistent cases of Graves' showed reduced TCR diversity relative to newly diagnosed patients.

Time point reported: persistent/refractory GD, antithyroid drugs over 5 years with positive TRAb. Making the TCR library involved RNA that had been extracted from PBMCs. Recruitment took place at an endocrinology department in Xi'an, China. The V gene end was trimmed by 7 bases and the J gene end by 6 bases; junction bases not matched to a gene: 5. This CDR3 region has 13 residues. Per germline, CDR1 LNHDA and CDR2 SQIVND (reference sequence). For TCR beta, libraries came from iRepertoire HTBI primers and Arm-PCR of CDR3 regions. Authors' analysis steps: Looking across samples, the authors found some 67 TRBV and some 13 TRBJ segments. TCRdb itself ran the multiplex PCR reads through MiXCR, one entry per CDR3 protein. In this record, the V and J calls reflect TCRdb's handling and not the investigators' own analysis. The data contain roughly 450,000 distinct CDR3 sequences, about 25% of them seen just once; the ten biggest clones take up around 26%.

To note about this clonotype: Its antigen is currently unknown.

The sequencing used peripheral blood mononuclear cells (PBMCs), collected when the disease was refractory, from a patient treated with antithyroid drugs. The chain carries TRBV19 and TRBJ2-3; 9 nucleotides agree with TRBD2. The clonotype was recovered from a female donor with Graves disease. The CDR3: CASTSGNTDTQYF. As DNA, the CDR3 is TGTGCCAGTACTAGCGGGAACACCGATACGCAGTATTTT.